This is a list of T cell receptor beta chains from one sample in a study of blood T cell repertoires in COVID-19. Profiling relied on immunoSEQ multiplex PCR, and the TCRdb table lists in-frame clones only, not all of them. Counted here are hundreds of thousands of clones, approximately 90% occurring once; the ten biggest clones make up 1.4%. The sequenced sample was PBMCs or T cells enriched from blood (not recorded which). The receptors come from a woman aged 18-29 years who had been exposed to COVID-19. The CDR3 runs from the conserved cysteine through the conserved F or W. D genes are given only for firm matches. Some rows mark clone size as missing; the rest say once, few, many or name a class of expanded clone.

TRBV6-6	NA	TRBJ2-6	TRBD1	TGTGCCAGCAGTTGGACAGGGGGCACTGGGGCCAACGTCCTGACTTTC	CASSWTGGTGANVLTF
TRBV28	NA	TRBJ1-4	TRBD1	TGTGCCAGCAGCCCTAGGACAGGGGGGGAGGAAAAACTGTTTTTT	CASSPRTGGEEKLFF
TRBV6-2/TRBV6-3	NA	TRBJ2-7	TRBD2	TGTGCCAGCAGCTCCCTTTCGGGGGGGATTCCCCCCTACGAGCAGTACTTC	CASSSLSGGIPPYEQYF
TRBV6-2/TRBV6-3	NA	TRBJ1-5	TRBD1	TGTGCCAGCAGCTGGACAGGGTGGCATCAGCCCCAGCATTTT	CASSWTGWHQPQHF
TRBV9	NA	TRBJ1-1	NA	TGTGCCAGCAGCGCAATGAGGGTAAGCCCCACTGAAGCTTTCTTT	CASSAMRVSPTEAFF
TRBV4-3	NA	TRBJ1-1	TRBD1	TGCGCCAGCAGTCTAGGACAGGGCCCTACTGAAGCTTTCTTT	CASSLGQGPTEAFF
TRBV7-9	NA	TRBJ1-1	TRBD1	TGTGCCAGCAGCGAGACCGGGACAGGGTCTGAAGCTTTCTTT	CASSETGTGSEAFF
TRBV5-1	NA	TRBJ1-6	NA	TGCGCCAGCAGCTTGGCCCTGGGGGGTTCACCCCTCCACTTT	CASSLALGGSPLHF
TRBV19	once	TRBJ2-1	TRBD2	TGTGCCAGTAAGAGGGCTAGCGGGGGGGCCGGACCCTACAATGAGCAGTTCTTC	CASKRASGGAGPYNEQFF
TRBV4-2	NA	TRBJ1-3	TRBD1	TGTGCCAGCAGCCAAGATGCGACAGGGTCTGGAAACACCATATATTTT	CASSQDATGSGNTIYF
TRBV3-1/TRBV3-2	NA	TRBJ1-6	NA	TGTGCCAGCAGCCAAGCCGGTTATTCACCCCTCCACTTT	CASSQAGYSPLHF
TRBV18	NA	TRBJ1-1	NA	TGTGCCAGCTCGCTTAAGGGGGTAGGGGCTGAAGCTTTCTTT	CASSLKGVGAEAFF
TRBV15	few	TRBJ2-3	NA	TGTGCCACCAGCAGACAGGGGTCCTCCTCACACACAGATACGCAGTATTTT	CATSRQGSSSHTDTQYF
TRBV5-4	NA	TRBJ2-5	NA	TGTGCCAGCAGCTTGGCGTCTATAGAGACCCAGTACTTC	CASSLASIETQYF
TRBV10-1	NA	TRBJ2-1	TRBD1	TGCGCCAGCAGTGAGTCGAATCCAGGAGACAGGGGGCCTGAGCAGTTCTTC	CASSESNPGDRGPEQFF
TRBV30	once	TRBJ1-6	NA	TGTGCCTGGAGTGTTGGGGCTAATTCACCCCTCCACTTT	CAWSVGANSPLHF
TRBV29-1	few	TRBJ2-3	TRBD2	TGCAGCGCTAAACTAGCGGGAGGGCCAGATACGCAGTATTTT	CSAKLAGGPDTQYF
TRBV21-1	NA	TRBJ2-2	NA	TGTGCCAGCAGCAACCGAGCGGGGGGGCCGGTCGGGGAGCTGTTTTTT	CASSNRAGGPVGELFF
TRBV4-3	NA	TRBJ2-7	TRBD1	TGCGCCAGCAGCCAACTCGGGACAGCCAACTACGAGCAGTACTTC	CASSQLGTANYEQYF
TRBV15	NA	TRBJ2-2	NA	TGTGCCACCAGCCCCCACCCAGGGGTCGGCACCGGGGAGCTGTTTTTT	CATSPHPGVGTGELFF
TRBV4-3	NA	TRBJ2-7	TRBD2	TGCGCCAGCAGCCAAGAAGCGGGGGAGTACGAGCAGTACTTC	CASSQEAGEYEQYF
TRBV7-2	NA	TRBJ2-3	NA	TGTGCCAGCAGCTCGTACCTGGGCGGGGGCACAGATACGCAGTATTTT	CASSSYLGGGTDTQYF
TRBV15	NA	TRBJ2-3	NA	TGTGCCACCAGCAGAGGACGAAGCGGGCCTAGCACAGATACGCAGTATTTT	CATSRGRSGPSTDTQYF
TRBV6-2/TRBV6-3	NA	TRBJ2-1	TRBD2	TGTGCCAGCAGTTACGCGGCTAGCGGGGGTCTTTACAATGAGCAGTTCTTC	CASSYAASGGLYNEQFF
TRBV28	NA	TRBJ1-3	NA	TGTGCCAGCAGTCCGGGTAGCCTCGGAAACACCATATATTTT	CASSPGSLGNTIYF
TRBV4-3	few	TRBJ2-7	TRBD2	TGCGCCAGCAGCCCGCAGGCTAGACGCGGGGGGTCCTACGAGCAGTACTTC	CASSPQARRGGSYEQYF
TRBV5-1	once	TRBJ2-7	TRBD1	TGCGCCAGCAGCTTTGGGACAGGCGGAGAGCAGTACTTC	CASSFGTGGEQYF
TRBV7-2	NA	TRBJ1-2	TRBD1	TGTGCCAGCAGCCGGGACAGGAGGCTGGCTAACTATGGCTACACCTTC	CASSRDRRLANYGYTF
TRBV18	NA	TRBJ2-2	TRBD2	TGTGCCAGCTCACCGAGACTAGCGGTAACCACCGGGGAGCTGTTTTTT	CASSPRLAVTTGELFF
TRBV3-1/TRBV3-2	NA	TRBJ2-3	NA	TGTGCCAGCAGCCAAGATACACCCCCCGGAGACACAGATACGCAGTATTTT	CASSQDTPPGDTDTQYF
TRBV28	NA	TRBJ1-1	NA	TGTGCCAGCGGGGAGGATAGCACTGAAGCTTTCTTT	CASGEDSTEAFF
TRBV15	NA	TRBJ1-3	NA	TGTGCCACCCGACAGAGCTCTGGAAACACCATATATTTT	CATRQSSGNTIYF
TRBV7-9	NA	TRBJ1-1	NA	TGTGCCAGCAGCTTACGGGCAGAGGGCACTGAAGCTTTCTTT	CASSLRAEGTEAFF
TRBV6-6	NA	TRBJ2-3	TRBD2	TGTGCCAGCAGTCAGGGGCGGGGGGGCCGTATAGATACGCAGTATTTT	CASSQGRGGRIDTQYF
TRBV5-1	NA	TRBJ1-6	NA	TGCGCCAGCATGGACGGGAGTGGAAATTCACCCCTCCACTTT	CASMDGSGNSPLHF
TRBV7-3	NA	TRBJ2-3	NA	TGTGCCAGCAGCCCTCAGGGTCATGCAGATACGCAGTATTTT	CASSPQGHADTQYF
TRBV7-9	NA	TRBJ1-1	TRBD1	TGTGCCAGCAGCACGGACAGGCGGGAAGCTTTCTTT	CASSTDRREAFF
TRBV28	NA	TRBJ2-7	NA	TGTGCCAGCAGTTTCGGGTGGTTAACGGGAGCCTACGAGCAGTACTTC	CASSFGWLTGAYEQYF
TRBV27	NA	TRBJ2-3	TRBD1	TGTGCCTGCGGGGACAGGGATCGTCCTAGCACAGATACGCAGTATTTT	CACGDRDRPSTDTQYF
TRBV19	few	TRBJ1-5	TRBD1	TGTGCCAGTAGCAAGACAGGGGAGGGCCGGCCCCAGCATTTT	CASSKTGEGRPQHF
TRBV11-2	NA	TRBJ2-1	TRBD2	TGTGCCAGCAGCCGGAGCGGGGCCTCAGGCAATGAGCAGTTCTTC	CASSRSGASGNEQFF
TRBV5-1	NA	TRBJ2-2	TRBD2	TGCGCCAGCATCGGACTAGCGGGAGTTACCGGGGAGCTGTTTTTT	CASIGLAGVTGELFF
TRBV5-5	NA	TRBJ2-2	TRBD1	TGTGCCAGCAGGACTACAGGGGGGAACACCGGGGAGCTGTTTTTT	CASRTTGGNTGELFF
TRBV3-1/TRBV3-2	once	TRBJ2-7	TRBD1	TGTGCCAGCAGCCAAAATTCAGGGGGCTCGTACGAGCAGTACTTC	CASSQNSGGSYEQYF
TRBV15	NA	TRBJ1-5	NA	TGTGCCACCAGCAGAGCGGGGGGCAATCAGCCCCAGCATTTT	CATSRAGGNQPQHF
TRBV5-6	NA	TRBJ2-7	TRBD1	TGTGCCAGCAGCTGGGGACAGAATGCTCTCGAGCAGTACTTC	CASSWGQNALEQYF